The 11 T cell receptor beta chains listed next were all sequenced from one sample in a study of CD8+ T cells in alopecia areata (dated by TCRdb to the late 2010s). The time point label of this sample denotes: baseline before oral tofacitinib. Peripheral blood and lesional scalp punch biopsies were obtained from patients with alopecia areata. Library prep was done by the immunoSEQ multiplex PCR assay. RNA was extracted from all samples and reverse transcribed into cDNA, which served as template for TCR sequencing. TCRdb provides this immuneACCESS table in a form limited to in-frame rearrangements. Some clones are lacking; in checked studies, under half of them reflect an unresolved V gene, and why the rest are absent is not known. The sample table lists some 11,000 clones, around 59% of them with a count of one. The top ten clones comprise approximately 8.1% of the sample. The specimen comprised skin, sampled at week 0. The receptors were sampled from a human donor with alopecia areata.

This clone is medium-sized within its sample. The chain combines TRBV7-9 with TRBJ2-3; 8 bases are shared with TRBD2. CDR1 and CDR2 (germline): SEHNR, FQNEAQ (reference sequence). V was pared by 1 base and J by 4 bases, with 7 bases of the junction left unmatched. This CDR3 spans 16 amino acids. As DNA, the CDR3 is TGTGCCAGCAGCTTAGGTAGCGGGACCTTCGCAGATACGCAGTATTTT. It is translated as CASSLGSGTFADTQYF.

The chain joins TRBV21-1 to TRBJ1-6; the table's D call of TRBD1 was not tested on the DNA. TRBV21-1 counts as a pseudogene. The CDR3 runs to 16 residues. CDR3 sequence: CASSKVQGTNNSPLHF. The CDR3 region has the DNA TGTGCCAGCAGCAAAGTTCAGGGCACTAATAATTCACCCCTCCACTTT.

The rearrangement links TRBV19 to TRBJ1-4; D may be TRBD1 (6 bases). Deletions cut 7 bases from V and 5 bases from J, with 14 bases between. In germline, CDR1 is LNHDA, CDR2 SQIVND (reference sequence). CDR3 length: 14 residues. The CDR3 nucleotides are TGTGCCAGTACTACAGGGCCTCAAAATGAAAAACTGTTTTTT. Translating gives CASTTGPQNEKLFF.

The chain recombines TRBV27 with TRBJ1-6; TRBD1 agrees at 8 bases. The CDR3 length is 15 residues. Germline CDR1 and CDR2: MNHEY and SMNVEV (reference sequence). Unmatched junction bases numbered 6, after V lost 5 bases and J lost 6 bases. The CDR3 bases are TGTGCCAGCAGTGACAGGGGAGGGGGTAATTCACCCCTCCACTTT. It translates to CASSDRGGGNSPLHF.

This clone qualifies as medium-sized. V usage is TRBV19 and J usage is TRBJ1-1; TRBD1 might be the D (5 bases). Germline V gene lookup returns CDR1 LNHDA and CDR2 SQIVND (reference sequence). The CDR3 is 14 residues long. V gave up 7 bases and J gave up 1 base, with 13 bases separating them. CDR3 amino acids: CASIQTETNTEAFF. CDR3 coding DNA: TGTGCCAGTATCCAGACAGAGACGAACACTGAAGCTTTCTTT.

This clone was seen more than once but under ten times. The V call is TRBV19, the J call TRBJ2-1, with 10 positions matching TRBD2. CDR1 and CDR2 (germline): LNHDA, SQIVND (reference sequence). The CDR3 runs 17 residues. J gave up 0 bases and V 3 bases, and 5 bases lay outside the gene matches. As DNA, the CDR3 is TGTGCCAGTAGTATCCAGCGGGGGGGCTTCTCCTACAATGAGCAGTTCTTC. Protein sequence: CASSIQRGGFSYNEQFF. The entire variable domain, with the rest obtained from reference TRBV19 and TRBJ2-1, is as follows: DGGITQSPKYLFRKEGQNVTLSCEQNLNHDAMYWYRQDPGQGLRLIYYSQIVNDFQKGDIAEGYSVSREKKESFPLTVTSAQKNPTAFYLCASSIQRGGFSYNEQFFGPGTRLTVL.

The chain couples TRBV5-6 to TRBJ1-2, with D perhaps TRBD1 (6 bases). CDR3 length: 14 amino acids. CDR1 SGHDT and CDR2 YYEEEE come from the germline V gene. V lost 2 bases and J 1 base, leaving 9 bases between the germline ends. The CDR3 DNA is TGTGCCAGCAGCTTCCGGGGGCGTAACTATGGCTACACCTTC. This encodes CASSFRGRNYGYTF.

V and J are TRBV6-6 and TRBJ2-1; 7 bases match TRBD1. This CDR3 is 13 amino acids long. Germline V lookup: CDR1 MNHNY, CDR2 SVGAGI (reference sequence). Unmatched junction bases numbered 6, after V lost 10 bases and J lost 3 bases. The CDR3 region is CATGTDRYNEQFF. DNA for the CDR3: TGTGCCACCGGGACAGACCGCTACAATGAGCAGTTCTTC.

This rearrangement joins TRBV10-3 to TRBJ2-2, with TRBD1 as a possible D gene (6 bases). CDR1 and CDR2 (germline): ENHRY, SYGVKD. V was pared by 10 bases and J by 1 base, with 22 bases between. The length of the CDR3 is 17 residues. The CDR3 reads CATAPLRDTLNTGELFF. CDR3 DNA: TGTGCCACCGCCCCCCTCCGGGACACGCTGAACACCGGGGAGCTGTTTTTT.

This clone was found once. This chain links TRBV23-1 with TRBJ2-7; 7 bases fit TRBD2. TRBV23-1 is an open reading frame, and its role is uncertain. CDR3 length equals 14 residues. Trimming removed 6 bases from V and 4 bases from J; junction bases left unmatched: 9. CDR3 sequence: CASSRAGPKYEQYF. Here the CDR3 DNA reads TGCGCCAGCAGCCGAGCGGGGCCCAAATACGAGCAGTACTTC.

This clone was seen once. CDR3 in DNA: TGTGCCAGTAGTACGACCGGGACAGGGGGCATGAGTTTCAATCAGCCCCAGCATTTT. Its protein is CASSTTGTGGMSFNQPQHF. The rearrangement uses TRBV19 and TRBJ1-5, with 12 bases lining up with TRBD1. Germline CDR1 LNHDA, CDR2 SQIVND (reference sequence). V trimming: 4 bases; J trimming: 3 bases; junction bases outside the gene matches: 13. The CDR3 spans 19 residues. Full variable domain (rest looked up from reference TRBV19 and TRBJ1-5): DGGITQSPKYLFRKEGQNVTLSCEQNLNHDAMYWYRQDPGQGLRLIYYSQIVNDFQKGDIAEGYSVSREKKESFPLTVTSAQKNPTAFYLCASSTTGTGGMSFNQPQHFGDGTRLSIL.